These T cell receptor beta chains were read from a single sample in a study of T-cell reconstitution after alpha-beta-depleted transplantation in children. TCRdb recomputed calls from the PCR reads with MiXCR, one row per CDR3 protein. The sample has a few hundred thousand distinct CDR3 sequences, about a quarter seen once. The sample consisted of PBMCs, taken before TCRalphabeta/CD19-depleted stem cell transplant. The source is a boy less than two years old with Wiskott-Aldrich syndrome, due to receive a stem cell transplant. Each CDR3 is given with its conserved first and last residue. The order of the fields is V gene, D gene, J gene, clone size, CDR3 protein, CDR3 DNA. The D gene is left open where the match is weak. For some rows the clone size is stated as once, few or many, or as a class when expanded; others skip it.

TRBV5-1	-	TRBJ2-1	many	CASSLGYEQFF	TGTGCCAGCAGCTTAGGCTATGAGCAGTTCTTC
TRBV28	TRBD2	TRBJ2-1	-	CASSSAGQSSYNEQFF	TGTGCCAGCAGTTCAGCGGGGCAGAGCTCCTACAATGAGCAGTTCTTC
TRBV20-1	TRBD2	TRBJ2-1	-	CSARGSSGKNMPSYNEQFF	TGCAGTGCTAGAGGGTCTAGCGGGAAAAATATGCCCTCCTACAATGAGCAGTTCTTC
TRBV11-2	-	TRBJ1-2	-	CASSTHSMGWGYTF	TGTGCCAGCAGTACACATTCCATGGGATGGGGCTACACCTTC
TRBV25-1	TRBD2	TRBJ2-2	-	CASSRSGKAGELFF	TGTGCCAGCAGTAGAAGCGGGAAAGCCGGGGAGCTGTTTTTT
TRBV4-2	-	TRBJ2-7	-	CASSQVGTGTYLSYEQYF	TGTGCCAGCAGCCAAGTGGGTACCGGGACCTACTTATCCTACGAGCAGTACTTC
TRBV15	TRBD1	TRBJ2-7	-	CATSRGLTGTDSYEQYF	TGTGCCACCAGCAGAGGACTGACTGGGACAGATTCCTACGAGCAGTACTTC
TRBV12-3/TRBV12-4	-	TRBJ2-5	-	CASRGTFLRTQYF	TGTGCCAGCAGAGGGACTTTCTTGCGGACCCAGTACTTC
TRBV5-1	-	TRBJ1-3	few	CASSLSGRGGNTIYF	TGCGCCAGCAGCTTGTCTGGGAGAGGTGGAAACACCATATATTTT
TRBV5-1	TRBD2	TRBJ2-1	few	CASSWTSGIPFNEQFF	TGCGCCAGCAGCTGGACTAGCGGGATTCCTTTCAATGAGCAGTTCTTC
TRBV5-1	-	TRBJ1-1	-	CASMGNTEAFF	TGCGCCAGCATGGGGAACACTGAAGCTTTCTTT
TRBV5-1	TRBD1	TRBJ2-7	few	CASSEGAGAYEQYF	TGCGCCAGCTCCGAGGGGGCTGGTGCCTACGAGCAGTACTTC
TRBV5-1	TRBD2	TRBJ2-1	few	CASRGLAGYNEQFF	TGCGCCAGCAGGGGACTAGCGGGGTACAATGAGCAGTTCTTC
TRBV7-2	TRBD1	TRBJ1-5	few	CASSFRDRATQPQHF	TGTGCCAGCAGCTTCCGGGACAGAGCCACTCAGCCCCAGCATTTT
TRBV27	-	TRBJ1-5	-	CASSLSGTPNQPQHF	TGTGCCAGCAGTTTATCCGGGACACCAAATCAGCCCCAGCATTTT
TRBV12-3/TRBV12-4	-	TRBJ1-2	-	CARDPDIYGYTF	TGTGCCAGGGACCCGGACATCTATGGCTACACCTTC
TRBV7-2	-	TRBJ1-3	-	CASSSFGNTIYF	TGTGCCAGCAGTTCGTTTGGAAACACCATATATTTT
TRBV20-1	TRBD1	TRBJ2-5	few	CSASRQGAKVETQYF	TGCAGTGCTAGTCGGCAGGGGGCTAAGGTGGAGACCCAGTACTTC
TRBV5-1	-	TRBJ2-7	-	CASSLDVGAQYF	TGCGCCAGCAGCTTGGACGTCGGGGCGCAGTACTTC
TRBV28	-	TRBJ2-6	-	CASTLSGVANVLTF	TGTGCCAGCACCTTGTCAGGAGTCGCCAACGTCCTGACTTTC
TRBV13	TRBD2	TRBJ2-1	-	CASSHPGLAGFNEQFF	TGTGCCAGCAGCCATCCGGGACTAGCGGGCTTCAATGAGCAGTTCTTC
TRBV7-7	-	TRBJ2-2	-	CASSLGVVNTGELFF	TGTGCCAGCAGTTTGGGGGTCGTGAACACCGGGGAGCTGTTTTTT
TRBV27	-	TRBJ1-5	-	CASSFSARYNQPQHF	TGTGCCAGCAGTTTTTCGGCCCGCTACAATCAGCCCCAGCATTTT
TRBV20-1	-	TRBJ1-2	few	CSATWDNLRGYTF	TGCAGTGCCACCTGGGACAACCTGAGAGGCTACACCTTC
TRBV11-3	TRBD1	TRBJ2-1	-	CASSSSGTGYNEQFF	TGTGCCAGCAGCTCGTCCGGGACAGGCTACAATGAGCAGTTCTTC
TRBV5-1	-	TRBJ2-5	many	CASSLGTEETQYF	TGCGCCAGCAGCTTGGGGACAGAAGAGACCCAGTACTTC
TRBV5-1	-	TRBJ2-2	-	CASSPLRGPGGELFF	TGCGCCAGCAGCCCCCTACGAGGGCCCGGCGGGGAGCTGTTTTTT
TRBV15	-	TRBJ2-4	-	CATSSRGDKNIQYF	TGTGCCACCAGCAGCAGGGGGGACAAAAACATTCAGTACTTC
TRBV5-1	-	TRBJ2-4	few	CASSLLGELAKNIQYF	TGCGCCAGCAGCCTGCTGGGCGAGCTAGCCAAAAACATTCAGTACTTC
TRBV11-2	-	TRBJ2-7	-	CASSLDLQTSSYEQYF	TGTGCCAGCAGCTTAGATCTCCAAACGAGCTCCTACGAGCAGTACTTC
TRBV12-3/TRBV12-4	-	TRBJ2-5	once	CASSSQSETQYF	TGTGCCAGCAGTTCCCAATCAGAGACCCAGTACTTC
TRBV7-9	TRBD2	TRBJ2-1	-	CASSRAGVDSEQFF	TGTGCCAGCAGCCGAGCGGGAGTTGATTCTGAGCAGTTCTTC
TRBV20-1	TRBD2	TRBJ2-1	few	CSATGLAGTYNEQFF	TGCAGTGCAACCGGACTAGCGGGAACCTACAATGAGCAGTTCTTC
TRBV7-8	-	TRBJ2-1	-	CASSGGHEQFF	TGTGCCAGCAGCGGCGGACATGAGCAGTTCTTC
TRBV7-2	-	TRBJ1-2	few	CASSLARDYGYTF	TGTGCCAGCAGCTTAGCACGGGACTATGGCTACACCTTC
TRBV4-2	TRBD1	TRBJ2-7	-	CASSHRSGQGTGAYEQYF	TGTGCCAGCAGCCACCGAAGCGGACAGGGGACCGGGGCCTACGAGCAGTACTTC
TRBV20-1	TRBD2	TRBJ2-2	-	CSASRLAGLPSGELFF	TGCAGTGCTAGCAGACTAGCGGGCCTTCCTTCCGGGGAGCTGTTTTTT
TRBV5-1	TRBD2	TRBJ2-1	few	CASSLLAGGTDNEQFF	TGCGCCAGCAGCTTGCTAGCGGGAGGGACCGACAATGAGCAGTTCTTC
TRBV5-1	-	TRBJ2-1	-	CASRLVRGRTYNEQFF	TGCGCCAGCAGACTAGTACGGGGGAGAACCTACAATGAGCAGTTCTTC
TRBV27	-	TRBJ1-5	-	CASSLGGEGNQPQHF	TGTGCCAGCAGTTTAGGGGGGGAGGGGAATCAGCCCCAGCATTTT
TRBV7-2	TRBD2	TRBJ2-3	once	CASLKRGLPDTQYF	TGTGCCAGCTTGAAGCGGGGCCTCCCAGATACGCAGTATTTT
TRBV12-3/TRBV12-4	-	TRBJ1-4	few	CASSFSRSNEKLFF	TGTGCCAGCAGTTTCTCCAGGTCCAATGAAAAACTGTTTTTT
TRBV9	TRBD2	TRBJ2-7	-	CASSVGFGGSSYEQYF	TGTGCCAGCAGCGTAGGGTTTGGCGGGAGCTCCTACGAGCAGTACTTC
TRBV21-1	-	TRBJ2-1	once	CASSKIGGEEVNEQFF	TGTGCCAGCAGCAAGATAGGGGGGGAAGAGGTCAATGAGCAGTTCTTC
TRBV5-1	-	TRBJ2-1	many	CASSFDSGYNEQFF	TGCGCCAGCAGCTTTGATAGCGGCTACAATGAGCAGTTCTTC
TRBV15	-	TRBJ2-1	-	CATSSRGIEQFF	TGTGCCACCAGCAGCCGGGGGATTGAGCAGTTCTTC
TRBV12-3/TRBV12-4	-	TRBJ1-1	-	CASKVGPGNTEAFF	TGTGCCAGCAAAGTTGGGCCAGGGAACACTGAAGCTTTCTTT
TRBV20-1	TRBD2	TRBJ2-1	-	CSGTSGRGDEQFF	TGCAGCGGGACTAGCGGGAGAGGAGATGAGCAGTTCTTC